This T cell receptor (beta chain) was documented in a study of T cells in Graves' hyperthyroidism and ophthalmopathy. RNA transcripts provided the source from which TCR beta CDR3 regions were amplified. HTBI primers drove first-round RT-PCR of the TCR CDR3. In TCRdb, the multiplex PCR reads were re-called with MiXCR into one record per CDR3 protein. The top ten hold roughly 8.5% of the sample, which has 250,000 to 300,000 distinct CDR3 sequences, 10% to 15% seen once. The germline gives CDR1 SGHRS, CDR2 YFSETQ. V lost 3 bases to trimming and J lost 2 bases, with 17 bases between them. This CDR3 has 17 amino acids. This clonotype was picked up a small number of times.

V gene TRBV5-1 combines with J gene TRBJ2-2; possibly TRBD2 for D (6 bases). Material for sequencing was blood. This receptor was obtained from a woman under 40 with Graves' hyperthyroidism that later progressed to Graves' ophthalmopathy. CDR3 region: CASSSRSGTANTGELFF. The DNA for the CDR3 is TGCGCCAGCAGCTCGCGCTCCGGGACTGCCAACACCGGGGAGCTGTTTTTT.